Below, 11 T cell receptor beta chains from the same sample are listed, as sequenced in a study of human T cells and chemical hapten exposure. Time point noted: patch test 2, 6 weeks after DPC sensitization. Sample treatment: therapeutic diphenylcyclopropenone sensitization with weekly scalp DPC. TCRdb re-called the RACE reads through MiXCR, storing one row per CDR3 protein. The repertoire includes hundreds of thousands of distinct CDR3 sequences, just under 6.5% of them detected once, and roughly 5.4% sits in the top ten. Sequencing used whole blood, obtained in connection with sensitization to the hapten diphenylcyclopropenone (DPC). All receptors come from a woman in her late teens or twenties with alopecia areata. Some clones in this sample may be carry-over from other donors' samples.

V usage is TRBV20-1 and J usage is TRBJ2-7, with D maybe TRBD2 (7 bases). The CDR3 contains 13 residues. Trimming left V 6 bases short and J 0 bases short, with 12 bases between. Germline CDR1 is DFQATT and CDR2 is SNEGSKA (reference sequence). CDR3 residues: CSAGGGSSYEQYF. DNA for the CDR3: TGCAGTGCGGGAGGGGGGAGCTCCTACGAGCAGTACTTC.

The CDR3 region has the DNA TGCGCCAGCAGCCAAGAAAGGGGATCCACCGGGGAGCTGTTTTTT. It is translated as CASSQERGSTGELFF. The rearrangement links TRBV4-3 to TRBJ2-2; possibly TRBD1 for D (5 bases). CDR3 size: 15 residues. Germline V CDR1 and CDR2: LGHNA, YSLEER. Trimming removed 0 bases at V and 4 bases at J, with 9 bases between.

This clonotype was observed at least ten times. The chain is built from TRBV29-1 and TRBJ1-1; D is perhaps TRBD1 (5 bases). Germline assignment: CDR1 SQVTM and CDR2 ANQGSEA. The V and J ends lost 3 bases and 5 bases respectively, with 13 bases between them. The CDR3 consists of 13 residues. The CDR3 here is CSVDAGGRTEAFF. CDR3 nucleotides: TGCAGCGTTGATGCGGGGGGACGAACTGAAGCTTTCTTT. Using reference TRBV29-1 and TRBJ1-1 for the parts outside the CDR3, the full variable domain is SAVISQKPSRDICQRGTSLTIQCQVDSQVTMMFWYRQQPGQSLTLIATANQGSEATYESGFVIDKFPISRPNLTFSTLTVSNMSPEDSSIYLCSVDAGGRTEAFFGQGTRLTVV.

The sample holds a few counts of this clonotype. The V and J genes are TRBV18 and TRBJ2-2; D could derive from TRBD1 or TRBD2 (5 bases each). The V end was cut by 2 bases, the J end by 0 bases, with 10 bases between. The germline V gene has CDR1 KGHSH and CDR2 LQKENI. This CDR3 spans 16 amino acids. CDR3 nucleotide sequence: TGTGCCAGCTCACCATGGCAGGGAGCGAACACCGGGGAGCTGTTTTTT. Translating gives CASSPWQGANTGELFF.

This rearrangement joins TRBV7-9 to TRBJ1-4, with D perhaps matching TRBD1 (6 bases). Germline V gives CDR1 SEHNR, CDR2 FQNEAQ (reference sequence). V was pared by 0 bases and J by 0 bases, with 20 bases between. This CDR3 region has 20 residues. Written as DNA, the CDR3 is TGTGCCAGCAGCTTAGCTGGGCGGCAGGGGATCTCTACAACTAATGAAAAACTGTTTTTT. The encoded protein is CASSLAGRQGISTTNEKLFF.

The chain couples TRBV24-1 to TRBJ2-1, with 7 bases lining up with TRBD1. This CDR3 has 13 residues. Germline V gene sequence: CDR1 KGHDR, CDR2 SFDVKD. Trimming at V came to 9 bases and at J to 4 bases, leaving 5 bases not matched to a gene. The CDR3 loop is CATRQGRYNEQFF. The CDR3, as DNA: TGTGCCACCCGACAGGGTCGATACAATGAGCAGTTCTTC.

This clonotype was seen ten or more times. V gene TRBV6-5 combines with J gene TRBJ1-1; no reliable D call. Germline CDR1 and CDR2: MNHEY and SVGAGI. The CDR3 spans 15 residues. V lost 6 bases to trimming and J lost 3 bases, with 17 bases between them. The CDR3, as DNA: TGTGCCAGCAGCCTATATCGGTCGACGGACACTGAAGCTTTCTTT. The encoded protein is CASSLYRSTDTEAFF.

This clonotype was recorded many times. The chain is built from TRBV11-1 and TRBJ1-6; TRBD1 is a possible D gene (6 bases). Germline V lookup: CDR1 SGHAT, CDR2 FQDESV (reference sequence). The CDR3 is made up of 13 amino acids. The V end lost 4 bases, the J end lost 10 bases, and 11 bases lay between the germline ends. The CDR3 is CASSSRQDSPLHF. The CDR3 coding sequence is TGTGCCAGCAGCTCAAGACAGGACTCACCCCTCCACTTT.

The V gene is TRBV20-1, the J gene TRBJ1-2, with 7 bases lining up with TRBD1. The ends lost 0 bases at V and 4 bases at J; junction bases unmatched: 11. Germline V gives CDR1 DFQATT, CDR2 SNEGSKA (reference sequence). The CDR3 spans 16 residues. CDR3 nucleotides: TGCAGTGCTAGAGATCTGGGTAAGGGACAGAGCTATGGCTACACCTTC. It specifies CSARDLGKGQSYGYTF.

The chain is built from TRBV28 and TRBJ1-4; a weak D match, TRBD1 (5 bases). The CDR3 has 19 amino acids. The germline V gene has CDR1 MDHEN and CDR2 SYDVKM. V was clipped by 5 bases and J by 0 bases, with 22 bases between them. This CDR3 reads CASSPPAGRCGPTNEKLFF. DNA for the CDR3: TGTGCCAGCAGTCCCCCGGCAGGGCGGTGTGGACCAACTAATGAAAAACTGTTTTTT.

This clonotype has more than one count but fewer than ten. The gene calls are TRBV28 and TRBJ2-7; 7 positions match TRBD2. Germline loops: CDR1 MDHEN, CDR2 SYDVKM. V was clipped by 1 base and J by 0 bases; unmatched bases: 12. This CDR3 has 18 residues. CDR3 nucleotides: TGTGCCAGCAGTTTATCGAGGTGGGGAGGGGAACACTCCTACGAGCAGTACTTC. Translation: CASSLSRWGGEHSYEQYF.